Presented here are 15 T cell receptor beta chains from one specimen sequenced in a study of identical twins. TCRdb re-analysed the 5' RACE reads in MiXCR, keeping a single row per CDR3 protein. The profile shows 500,000 to 700,000 distinct CDR3 sequences, about 7.6% of them singletons. The same sample was also used in a study of yellow fever vaccine responses in identical twins.

The sample taken for sequencing was PBMCs. The receptor source for this set is a woman under 30 in good health.

Note on this clonotype: This sequence is one base from a far larger clone and is likely a read error. The chain couples TRBV7-6 to TRBJ1-5; D may be TRBD1 (5 bases). Trimming cost V 1 base and J 6 bases, with 7 bases left between them. The CDR3 consists of 13 residues. The germline CDR1 and CDR2 sequences are SGHVS and FNYEAQ. The CDR3 region is CASSLGGTQPQHF. In DNA form, the CDR3 reads TGTGCCAGCAGCTTAGGGGGCACTCAGCCCCAGCATTTT.

This clonotype was observed a few times. The J gene is TRBJ2-1, the V gene TRBV4-1; 9 positions agree with TRBD1. Trimming at V came to 1 base and at J to 8 bases, leaving 9 bases not matched to a gene. The CDR3 runs to 16 residues. Per germline, CDR1 MGHRA and CDR2 YSYEKL. The CDR3 spells CASSQARGQGLYEQFF. The CDR3 nucleotides read TGCGCCAGCAGCCAAGCCAGGGGACAGGGCCTTTATGAGCAGTTCTTC.

This clonotype was recorded at least ten times. The chain has TRBV9 and TRBJ2-3; maybe TRBD1 (6 bases). This CDR3 has 16 amino acids. Germline-derived CDR1 and CDR2 are SGDLS and YYNGEE. The V end was cut by 0 bases, the J end by 0 bases, with 11 bases between. CDR3 bases: TGTGCCAGCAGCGTAGTGGGGGCAGCTAGCACAGATACGCAGTATTTT. This translates into CASSVVGAASTDTQYF.

This clonotype was seen only a few times. CDR3: CASSRGTDHNEQFF. CDR3 nucleotide sequence: TGTGCCAGCAGCCGTGGGACGGACCACAATGAGCAGTTCTTC. The chain recombines TRBV4-2 with TRBJ2-1; D assignment may be TRBD1 or TRBD2 (5 bases each). V lost 4 bases to trimming and J lost 5 bases, with 12 bases between them. The CDR3 length is 14 residues. CDR1 is LGHNA, CDR2 YNFKEQ, per germline.

The chain joins TRBV4-1 to TRBJ2-3; 10 bases line up with TRBD2. Germline lookup yields CDR1 MGHRA and CDR2 YSYEKL. V was pared by 8 bases and J by 5 bases, with 7 bases of the junction left unmatched. CDR3 length: 14 amino acids. CDR3: CASCRLAGVDTQYF. In nucleotides, the CDR3 is TGCGCCAGCTGCCGTCTAGCGGGAGTAGATACGCAGTATTTT.

This clonotype has ten or more counts. The rearrangement joins TRBV12-3 or TRBV12-4 to TRBJ2-3; perhaps TRBD2 as D (5 bases). The CDR3 loop spans 13 amino acids. The V gene lost 7 bases and the J gene lost 2 bases, with 10 bases spanning the gap. The CDR3 DNA sequence: TGTGCCAGCAAGGAGCGGAACACAGATACGCAGTATTTT. Translation: CASKERNTDTQYF.

The gene calls are TRBV7-3 and TRBJ2-1; 10 bases match TRBD1. Trimming at V came to 5 bases and at J to 4 bases, leaving 5 bases not matched to a gene. This CDR3 region has 15 residues. The germline V gene encodes CDR1 SGHTA and CDR2 FQGTGA. Written as DNA, the CDR3 is TGTGCCAGCAGCCGGGGACAGGGGATTTACAATGAGCAGTTCTTC. This sequence encodes CASSRGQGIYNEQFF.

Comment on this clonotype: At one of its ends the junction is not consistent with the germline gene, which may arise from a read error. The chain links TRBV18 to TRBJ2-6; 12 nucleotides match TRBD1. The V gene's germline CDR1 is KGHSH and CDR2 LQKENI. The CDR3 has 21 residues. CDR3 loop: CPSSPIDRDRGLRTGANVLTF. For the CDR3, the DNA is TGTCCCAGCTCACCAATAGACCGGGACAGGGGGCTAAGGACTGGGGCCAACGTCCTGACTTTC.

The chain uses TRBV10-3 and TRBJ2-5; TRBD1 might be the D (5 bases). Germline CDR1 reads ENHRY; CDR2 reads SYGVKD. V was shortened by 8 bases and J by 0 bases, with 10 bases between the two germline ends. The CDR3 is 13 residues long. CDR3 loop: CAIQGSYQETQYF. CDR3 nucleotide sequence: TGTGCCATCCAGGGTTCGTACCAAGAGACCCAGTACTTC.

This clonotype was detected a few times. J is TRBJ1-1 and V is TRBV9; 8 bases match TRBD1. The germline gives CDR1 SGDLS, CDR2 YYNGEE. The CDR3 is 14 amino acids. V was clipped by 6 bases and J by 1 base; unmatched bases: 5. The CDR3 nucleotides are TGTGCCAGCACCGTGGACAGGGCGAACACTGAAGCTTTCTTT. Its translation: CASTVDRANTEAFF.

There are many counts of this clonotype. The CDR3 loop reads CASSLSGSGDEQFF. The CDR3 DNA sequence: TGTGCCAGCAGTCTTAGCGGGAGTGGGGATGAGCAGTTCTTC. The chain uses TRBV12-3 or TRBV12-4 and TRBJ2-1, with 9 bases matching TRBD2. V gave up 5 bases and J gave up 8 bases; unmatched junction bases: 7. The CDR3 is 14 amino acids.

The sample holds a few counts of this clonotype. The chain joins TRBV27 to TRBJ1-5; D perhaps matches TRBD1 (5 bases). The V gene lost 10 bases and the J gene lost 3 bases, with 16 bases spanning the gap. Germline V gene lookup returns CDR1 MNHEY and CDR2 SMNVEV (reference sequence). The CDR3 runs 14 residues. Here the CDR3 reads CATRGAGVNQPQHF. CDR3 nucleotide sequence: TGTGCCACCCGCGGGGCGGGGGTCAATCAGCCCCAGCATTTT.

This clonotype was picked up many times. The J gene is TRBJ2-5, the V gene TRBV6-1; 12 bases are shared with TRBD1. The germline CDR1 and CDR2 sequences are MNHNS and SASEGT. CDR3 length: 16 amino acids. V lost 5 bases and J lost 2; bases outside the gene matches: 6. The CDR3: CASSQRDRGPQETQYF. Written as DNA, the CDR3 is TGTGCCAGCAGTCAGCGGGACAGGGGGCCTCAAGAGACCCAGTACTTC.

The V gene is TRBV12-3 or TRBV12-4, the J gene TRBJ2-3; TRBD1 matches 8 bases. The CDR3 consists of 15 residues. V was pared by 6 bases and J by 2 bases, with 7 bases of the junction left unmatched. The CDR3: CASSLDRGITDTQYF. As DNA, the CDR3 is TGTGCCAGCAGCCTCGACAGGGGCATCACAGATACGCAGTATTTT.

The sample holds a few counts of this clonotype. The chain has TRBV28 and TRBJ2-3; 15 bases align to TRBD2. The CDR3 loop spans 16 amino acids. Germline V lookup: CDR1 MDHEN, CDR2 SYDVKM. V gave up 5 bases and J gave up 7 bases; unmatched junction bases: 7. This CDR3 reads CASSPSGTSGRYTQYF. The CDR3 nucleotides read TGTGCCAGCAGTCCCTCCGGGACTAGCGGGAGGTATACGCAGTATTTT.